Each of the 30 T cell receptor beta chains below was sequenced from the same sample in a study of OX40 agonist ivuxolimab in advanced cancers. Sequencing was performed with immunoSEQ multiplex PCR; in TCRdb, only in-frame clones are kept and a portion is missing. Altogether roughly 76,000 clones are present, over 75% being singletons, with the ten largest covering roughly 5.5%. The sequenced sample was CD4+ or CD8+ T cells sorted from blood, obtained in a trial of the OX40 agonist ivuxolimab. All receptors come from an adult with an advanced solid tumor such as melanoma, head and neck, liver or kidney cancer.

The chain is built from TRBV27 and TRBJ1-1; D unclear. Between the trimmed V and J ends, which lost 6 bases and 3 bases, there was a span of 11 bases. This CDR3 contains 13 residues. The germline CDR1 and CDR2 sequences are MNHEY and SMNVEV (reference sequence). The DNA of the CDR3 is TGTGCCAGCAGCCAAGACATGTACACTGAAGCTTTCTTT. Translation gives CASSQDMYTEAFF.

The V gene is TRBV5-1, the J gene TRBJ2-7, with 9 bases identical to TRBD1. The CDR3 runs to 14 residues. Germline CDR1 is SGHRS and CDR2 is YFSETQ. The trim removed 5 bases at V and 7 bases at J, leaving 10 bases unmatched. The CDR3 DNA follows: TGCGCCAGCAGATTAAGACAGGGGGGGGGTGAGCAGTACTTC. Translating it yields CASRLRQGGGEQYF.

The chain has TRBV19 and TRBJ1-2, with D maybe TRBD1 (5 bases). The V end was cut by 5 bases, the J end by 5 bases, with 9 bases between. The CDR3 extends over 12 amino acids. The V gene's germline CDR1 is LNHDA and CDR2 SQIVND (reference sequence). The CDR3 region has the DNA TGTGCCAGTAGTTTGTCAGGGTATGGCTACACCTTC. The encoded protein is CASSLSGYGYTF. Based on the CDR3 plus reference TRBV19 and TRBJ1-2, the full variable domain is DGGITQSPKYLFRKEGQNVTLSCEQNLNHDAMYWYRQDPGQGLRLIYYSQIVNDFQKGDIAEGYSVSREKKESFPLTVTSAQKNPTAFYLCASSLSGYGYTFGSGTRLTVV.

The chain joins TRBV29-1 to TRBJ2-5; no definite D call. CDR3 size: 12 residues. V lost 4 bases to trimming and J lost 5 bases, with 11 bases between them. Looked up from germline, CDR1 is SQVTM and CDR2 is ANQGSEA. The DNA of the CDR3 is TGCAGCGTTGTGGACGGACGGGAGACCCAGTACTTC. Protein product: CSVVDGRETQYF.

The chain employs TRBV6-6 and TRBJ2-7; D is perhaps TRBD1 or TRBD2 (5 bases each). CDR1 is MNHNY, CDR2 SVGAGI, per germline (reference sequence). V lost 2 bases to trimming and J lost 3 bases, with 8 bases between them. The CDR3 consists of 13 residues. CDR3 coding DNA: TGTGCCAGCAGTTACAGAGGGGACTACGAGCAGTACTTC. The encoded protein is CASSYRGDYEQYF.

The chain uses TRBV5-1 and TRBJ2-1; tentatively, D is TRBD1 or TRBD2 (5 bases each). The CDR3 runs 15 residues. CDR1 is SGHRS, CDR2 YFSETQ, per germline. Trimming stripped 4 bases from V and 7 bases from J, with 18 bases between. The chain's CDR3 is CASSPVGALGNEQFF. CDR3 coding DNA: TGCGCCAGCAGCCCTGTTGGGGCACTAGGGAATGAGCAGTTCTTC. The variable domain in full, with the rest retrieved from reference TRBV5-1 and TRBJ2-1, is KAGVTQTPRYLIKTRGQQVTLSCSPISGHRSVSWYQQTPGQGLQFLFEYFSETQRNKGNFPGRFSGRQFSNSRSEMNVSTLELGDSALYLCASSPVGALGNEQFFGPGTRLTVL.

Only one count was recorded for this clone. J is TRBJ2-7 and V is TRBV7-2; 7 bases map to TRBD1. The CDR3 runs 15 residues. V shed 5 bases and J 4 bases; nucleotides not matched to a gene: 11. In germline, CDR1 is SGHTA, CDR2 FQGNSA. The DNA for the CDR3 is TGTGCCAGCAGCCAGGTACAGGGGTCTATGTACGAGCAGTACTTC. Its translation is CASSQVQGSMYEQYF.

V and J are TRBV5-6 and TRBJ1-1, with D hard to call. Per the germline V gene, CDR1 is SGHDT and CDR2 is YYEEEE. The CDR3 consists of 14 residues. V was shortened by 4 bases and J by 0 bases, with 10 bases between the two germline ends. CDR3 DNA sequence: TGTGCCAGCAGCAGCCGACGGCTGAACACTGAAGCTTTCTTT. Encoded protein: CASSSRRLNTEAFF.

The rearrangement joins TRBV4-2 to TRBJ2-5; D not certain. The germline V and J ends were trimmed by 1 base and 7 bases, with 13 bases remaining between them. CDR3 length equals 14 residues. CDR1 is LGHNA, CDR2 YNFKEQ, per germline. CDR3 nucleotides: TGTGCCAGCAGCCAAGTAGTGAGTCTCGGGACCCAGTACTTC. Residues: CASSQVVSLGTQYF.

V and J are TRBV29-1 and TRBJ1-1; perhaps TRBD1 as D (6 bases). Deletions cut 4 bases from V and 0 bases from J, with 9 bases between. The germline V gene encodes CDR1 SQVTM and CDR2 ANQGSEA. The CDR3 length is 13 residues. CDR3 residues: CSVVGGLNTEAFF. The CDR3 bases are TGCAGCGTTGTTGGGGGCCTGAACACTGAAGCTTTCTTT.

CDR3 bases: TGTGCTAGTGGTGTGACGGGAACCTACGAGCAGTACTTC. It encodes CASGVTGTYEQYF. The chain is built from TRBV12-5 and TRBJ2-7; perhaps TRBD2 as D (5 bases). V shed 5 bases and J shed 2 bases, with 10 bases lying between them. The CDR3 runs 13 residues. Germline V gives CDR1 LGHNT, CDR2 FRNRAP.

The chain couples TRBV10-3 to TRBJ1-1; no clear D. V shed 3 bases and J shed 3 bases, with 14 bases lying between them. CDR1 ENHRY and CDR2 SYGVKD come from the germline V gene. CDR3 length equals 15 residues. The CDR3 DNA is TGTGCCATCAGTGATGTGAGGGAGAAGGACACTGAAGCTTTCTTT. Its translation is CAISDVREKDTEAFF.

This clone was recorded only once. This chain joins TRBV4-2 and TRBJ1-4, with D unclear. The CDR3 consists of 14 residues. With 0 bases removed from V and 8 bases from J, the gap between germline ends came to 10 bases. Germline V CDR1 and CDR2: LGHNA, YNFKEQ. Written as DNA, the CDR3 is TGTGCCAGCAGCCAAGAACTTAAGGACGAAAAACTGTTTTTT. Encoded protein: CASSQELKDEKLFF.

The chain carries TRBV30 and TRBJ1-1; TRBD1 is a possible D gene (5 bases). Trimming cost V 1 base and J 4 bases, with 13 bases left between them. The germline gives CDR1 GTSNPN, CDR2 SVGIG (reference sequence). This CDR3 has 14 residues. The CDR3 DNA is TGTGCCTGGAGTGACGGGGGTTACGGCACTGAAGCTTTCTTT. Amino acids: CAWSDGGYGTEAFF.

This sequence joins TRBV7-9 and TRBJ2-7, with a tentative D call TRBD1 (5 bases). The CDR3 runs to 15 residues. Germline V gene data show CDR1 as SEHNR and CDR2 as FQNEAQ (reference sequence). V lost 3 bases to trimming and J lost 1 base, with 13 bases between them. The CDR3 DNA reads TGTGCCAGCAGCTTCGCTTGGGGCGGTTCCTACGAGCAGTACTTC. Translation gives CASSFAWGGSYEQYF.

The rearrangement joins TRBV19 to TRBJ1-6, with D hard to call. The V and J ends lost 8 bases and 2 bases respectively, with 13 bases between them. CDR1 and CDR2 from the germline V gene are LNHDA and SQIVND (reference sequence). The CDR3 totals 15 residues. The CDR3 loop is CASRSKETYNSPLHF. In DNA, the CDR3 is TGTGCCAGTCGGAGTAAGGAGACCTATAATTCACCCCTCCACTTT.

V and J are TRBV5-1 and TRBJ2-5; tentative D call: TRBD2 (5 bases). V was shortened by 2 bases and J by 4 bases, with 9 bases between the two germline ends. The CDR3 length is 13 residues. Looked up from germline, CDR1 is SGHRS and CDR2 is YFSETQ. This CDR3 is CASSLNGGETQYF. The CDR3 region has the DNA TGCGCCAGCAGCTTAAACGGAGGAGAGACCCAGTACTTC.

J is TRBJ1-1 and V is TRBV5-8; no clear D. Germline loops: CDR1 SGHTS, CDR2 YDEGEE. The CDR3 consists of 15 residues. V lost 1 base and J lost 2, with 12 bases in between. CDR3 residues: CASSLSAVRNTEAFF. In DNA, the CDR3 is TGTGCCAGCAGCTTGTCAGCGGTCCGAAACACTGAAGCTTTCTTT.

In its sample, this clone was seen a few times. This chain connects TRBV12-5 to TRBJ1-1; maybe TRBD1 (6 bases). This CDR3 has 16 residues. Trimming stripped 0 bases from V and 6 bases from J, with 17 bases between. Germline V lookup: CDR1 LGHNT, CDR2 FRNRAP. CDR3 coding DNA: TGTGCTAGTGGTTTGGTACTTGAACAGGGTGCGGCTGAAGCTTTCTTT. Its protein is CASGLVLEQGAAEAFF.

The J gene is TRBJ2-7, the V gene TRBV5-5; no firm D call. Between the trimmed V and J ends, which lost 2 bases and 2 bases, there was a span of 2 bases. The CDR3 is made up of 11 amino acids. In germline, CDR1 is SGHKS, CDR2 YYEKEE (reference sequence). CDR3 amino acids: CASSFPYEQYF. The DNA of the CDR3 is TGTGCCAGCAGCTTTCCCTACGAGCAGTACTTC. The variable domain in full, completed from reference TRBV5-5 and TRBJ2-7, reads DAGVTQSPTHLIKTRGQQVTLRCSPISGHKSVSWYQQVLGQGPQFIFQYYEKEERGRGNFPDRFSARQFPNYSSELNVNALLLGDSALYLCASSFPYEQYFGPGTRLTVT.

Only a few counts were recorded for this clone. This chain connects TRBV7-9 to TRBJ1-2, with no clear D. Trimming stripped 2 bases from V and 3 bases from J, with 7 bases between. Germline values: CDR1 SEHNR, CDR2 FQNEAQ (reference sequence). The CDR3 is made up of 13 amino acids. For the CDR3, the DNA is TGTGCCAGCAGCTTAAGGGTAGACTATGGCTACACCTTC. The encoded protein is CASSLRVDYGYTF.

The rearrangement uses TRBV19 and TRBJ1-3; D remains ambiguous. Trimming took off 7 bases at V and 0 bases at J, with 16 bases between the two ends. The CDR3 totals 16 residues. From germline, CDR1 is LNHDA and CDR2 SQIVND (reference sequence). Here the CDR3 reads CASTPTTIFSGNTIYF. CDR3 DNA sequence: TGTGCCAGTACCCCGACAACTATTTTCTCTGGAAACACCATATATTTT.

The rearrangement joins TRBV4-3 to TRBJ2-3, with 9 bases fitting TRBD2. This CDR3 is 16 amino acids long. Germline assignment: CDR1 LGHNA and CDR2 YSLEER. V dropped 2 bases and J dropped 3; count of bases not matched to a gene: 6. The CDR3 bases are TGCGCCAGCAGCCAATCGGCGGGGGGGGCAACAGATACGCAGTATTTT. Encoded protein: CASSQSAGGATDTQYF.

V and J are TRBV19 and TRBJ2-7; D may be TRBD1 (5 bases). Germline loops: CDR1 LNHDA, CDR2 SQIVND (reference sequence). CDR3 length: 13 amino acids. Trimming removed 3 bases from V and 2 bases from J, with 8 bases in between. CDR3 residues: CASSMRQPYEQYF. Written as DNA, the CDR3 is TGTGCCAGTAGTATGAGACAGCCCTACGAGCAGTACTTC.

This clone is medium-sized. Here the CDR3 DNA reads TGTGCCAGCAGCTTGGGCGGCAGCGAGCAGTACTTC. Amino acids: CASSLGGSEQYF. The V call is TRBV7-3, the J call TRBJ2-7; D is unclear. Germline V lookup: CDR1 SGHTA, CDR2 FQGTGA. This CDR3 region has 12 residues. V dropped 3 bases and J dropped 6 bases, with 9 bases sitting between them.

This clone was recorded once. The rearrangement uses TRBV19 and TRBJ1-1, with a possible D match to TRBD1 (5 bases). CDR1 and CDR2 from the germline V gene are LNHDA and SQIVND (reference sequence). Trimming removed 6 bases at V and 5 bases at J, with 16 bases between. The CDR3 has 14 amino acids. The CDR3 DNA reads TGTGCCAGTAGGAGCGAGGGGCAGAGGACTGAAGCTTTCTTT. Its protein product is CASRSEGQRTEAFF. The full variable domain, in which reference TRBV19 and TRBJ1-1 provide the parts outside the CDR3, is DGGITQSPKYLFRKEGQNVTLSCEQNLNHDAMYWYRQDPGQGLRLIYYSQIVNDFQKGDIAEGYSVSREKKESFPLTVTSAQKNPTAFYLCASRSEGQRTEAFFGQGTRLTVV.

With respect to this clone: One junction end does not reproduce the germline sequence, and a read error may be involved. The CDR3 DNA follows: TGCGCAACTCCCCTGACCGGGACAGGTACGCTTCTTTTC. It is translated as CATPLTGTGTLLF. This sequence joins TRBV5-1 and TRBJ2-7; 8 bases align to TRBD1. CDR1 is SGHRS, CDR2 YFSETQ, per germline. The CDR3 has 13 residues. The variable domain in full, completed from reference TRBV5-1 and TRBJ2-7, reads KAGVTQTPRYLIKTRGQQVTLSCSPISGHRSVSWYQQTPGQGLQFLFEYFSETQRNKGNFPGRFSGRQFSNSRSEMNVSTLELGDSALYLCATPLTGTGTLLFGPGTRLTVT.

This rearrangement joins TRBV4-1 to TRBJ2-7; D unclear. Germline CDR1 is MGHRA and CDR2 is YSYEKL. This CDR3 has 13 residues. Between the trimmed V and J ends, which lost 0 bases and 4 bases, there was a span of 7 bases. The CDR3 region is CASSQEDLYEQYF. In DNA, the CDR3 is TGCGCCAGCAGCCAAGAAGACTTGTACGAGCAGTACTTC.

The chain joins TRBV5-1 to TRBJ2-1, with 12 bases that match TRBD2. CDR1 is SGHRS, CDR2 YFSETQ, per germline. The CDR3 spans 15 residues. V was pared by 4 bases and J by 4 bases, with 3 bases of the junction left unmatched. Written as DNA, the CDR3 is TGCGCCAGCAGCAGACTAGCGGGGGAATACAATGAGCAGTTCTTC. Translating gives CASSRLAGEYNEQFF. Complete variable domain (other parts from reference TRBV5-1 and TRBJ2-1): KAGVTQTPRYLIKTRGQQVTLSCSPISGHRSVSWYQQTPGQGLQFLFEYFSETQRNKGNFPGRFSGRQFSNSRSEMNVSTLELGDSALYLCASSRLAGEYNEQFFGPGTRLTVL.

V gene TRBV7-8 combines with J gene TRBJ2-3; D perhaps matches TRBD1 (6 bases). This CDR3 is 15 amino acids long. From germline, CDR1 is SGHVS and CDR2 FQNEAQ. Trimming stripped 6 bases from V and 2 bases from J, with 15 bases between. The CDR3, as DNA: TGTGCCAGCAGACAGGGACAAAATCCCACAGATACGCAGTATTTT. This translates into CASRQGQNPTDTQYF.